The subject of this entry is one TCR beta chain. The data were taken from a study of technical replicates of blood from several donors. Only in-frame clones appear in the TCRdb table, and some are missing; sequencing was by immunoSEQ multiplex PCR. The sample consists of some 57,000 clones, roughly nine tenths of them appearing once. This CDR3 spans 15 amino acids. V gave up 0 bases and J gave up 0 bases, with 8 bases separating them. CDR1 LGHNA and CDR2 YSLEER come from the germline V gene. This TCR came from a human donor in good health. Some clones in this sample may be carry-over from other donors' samples. Source material: PBMCs. V is TRBV4-3 and J is TRBJ1-1; a weak D match, TRBD1 (5 bases). CDR3 coding DNA: TGCGCCAGCAGCCAAGATAACAGGCTGAACACTGAAGCTTTCTTT. Protein product: CASSQDNRLNTEAFF.